This TCR beta chain appears in the sequencing data of a study of post-analysis software for immune sequencing data. Study at large: The study covered relapsing-remitting, secondary progressive and progressive-relapsing courses of multiple sclerosis.

The TCR beta cDNA libraries carried unique molecular identifiers. T cells numbering about 0.85 to 10 million yielded cDNA molecules that totaled about 500,000. Using its own MiXCR run on the PCR reads, TCRdb lists one record per CDR3 protein. The sample carries hundreds of thousands of distinct CDR3 sequences, about 40% recorded once. General study results and limits: By F measure, samples from a shared preparation batch strongly co-clustered. Versus controls, multiple sclerosis patients showed significantly lower diversity (normalized Chao1).

About this clonotype: No antigen is known for it. Germline and junction disagree at one end, which may indicate a read error.

The source of this sequence is a girl aged 10-17 years with multiple sclerosis. The sequenced sample consisted of blood.

The CDR3 DNA is TGTGCCACCAGTGAGTCGAGACCCTACGAGCAGTACTTC. It codes for CATSESRPYEQYF. The rearrangement links TRBV10-3 to TRBJ2-5; no reliable D call. TRBJ2-7 matches the DNA end more closely, so the J call is doubtful. The CDR3 loop spans 13 amino acids. Germline assignment: CDR1 ENHRY and CDR2 SYGVKD.